These 21 T cell receptor beta chains were all obtained from the same sample, sequenced in a study of a mutant IDH1 vaccine in newly diagnosed glioma. The time point here: baseline, week 1 (first vaccination visit). Treatment here: pre-vaccination baseline after standard-of-care therapy. Sequenced by immunoSEQ multiplex PCR; TCRdb stores in-frame clones only, minus some. The top ten hold 7.5% of the sample, which has about 96,000 clones, about 82% seen once. This sample comprised PBMCs, obtained from a glioma patient treated with radiotherapy, temozolomide or both. Receptor source: a middle-aged man with glioma.

The rearrangement links TRBV5-5 to TRBJ2-3; D may be TRBD2 (5 bases). CDR1 is SGHKS, CDR2 YYEKEE, per germline (reference sequence). The CDR3 runs 14 residues. The V end was cut by 2 bases, the J end by 3 bases, with 10 bases between. CDR3: CASSFADLTDTQYF. The DNA of the CDR3 is TGTGCCAGCAGCTTCGCGGACTTAACAGATACGCAGTATTTT.

The rearrangement links TRBV2 to TRBJ1-2; D might be TRBD1 (5 bases). This CDR3 comprises 12 residues. Germline V gene sequence: CDR1 SNHLY, CDR2 FYNNEI. The germline V and J ends were trimmed by 7 bases and 3 bases, with 9 bases remaining between them. CDR3 sequence reads: CASNRDDYGYTF. The CDR3 DNA is TGTGCCAGCAACCGGGACGACTATGGCTACACCTTC. Together with reference TRBV2 and TRBJ1-2, the CDR3 gives the full variable domain: EPEVTQTPSHQVTQMGQEVILRCVPISNHLYFYWYRQILGQKVEFLVSFYNNEISEKSEIFDDQFSVERPDGSNFTLKIRSTKLEDSAMYFCASNRDDYGYTFGSGTRLTVV.

V gene TRBV18 combines with J gene TRBJ1-5; D is unresolved. V was trimmed by 2 bases and J by 1 base, leaving 15 bases between them. Germline V gene sequence: CDR1 KGHSH, CDR2 LQKENI. The CDR3 is made up of 17 amino acids. CDR3 amino acids: CASSPRHQIGSNQPQHF. CDR3 bases: TGTGCCAGCTCACCAAGACACCAAATTGGAAGCAATCAGCCCCAGCATTTT.

In this sample, this clone turned up a few times. The chain carries TRBV7-2 and TRBJ2-5; unclear D gene. There are 14 residues in the CDR3. CDR1 and CDR2 (germline): SGHTA, FQGNSA. With 3 bases removed from V and 5 bases from J, the gap between germline ends came to 13 bases. CDR3 in DNA: TGTGCCAGCAGCTTGAATGGATATAGGGAGACCCAGTACTTC. Amino acids: CASSLNGYRETQYF.

This clone has just one count. The rearrangement uses TRBV4-2 and TRBJ2-1; no clear D. Trimming took off 0 bases at V and 6 bases at J, with 15 bases between the two ends. The CDR3 is 16 residues long. Germline lookup yields CDR1 LGHNA and CDR2 YNFKEQ. The DNA of the CDR3 is TGTGCCAGCAGCCAAGAAAGCGCGTTCCGAGGCAATGAGCAGTTCTTC. Amino acid sequence: CASSQESAFRGNEQFF.

The V and J genes are TRBV5-6 and TRBJ2-2; D ambiguous. Looked up from germline, CDR1 is SGHDT and CDR2 is YYEEEE. The CDR3 extends over 14 amino acids. V lost 7 bases, J lost 0 bases, and 10 bases lay in between. The CDR3 bases are TGTGCCAGCCAATCTGTCCCGAACACCGGGGAGCTGTTTTTT. This gives the protein CASQSVPNTGELFF.

The CDR3 bases are TGCGCCAGCAGCGTCCAGCGGGAGAGGGGGGATACGCAGTATTTT. Its protein is CASSVQRERGDTQYF. The J gene is TRBJ2-3, the V gene TRBV5-1; 8 bases line up with TRBD2. CDR1 and CDR2 from the germline V gene are SGHRS and YFSETQ. The CDR3 spans 15 residues. The V gene end was trimmed by 4 bases and the J gene end by 6 bases; junction bases not matched to a gene: 10.

This rearrangement joins TRBV7-9 to TRBJ1-2; D gene uncertain. The germline V gene encodes CDR1 SEHNR and CDR2 FQNEAQ (reference sequence). V was cut by 5 bases and J by 1 base, with 14 bases left in between. This CDR3 comprises 15 residues. CDR3 sequence (DNA): TGTGCCAGCAGCCAAGATCTGTCCAGTAACTATGGCTACACCTTC. Translation: CASSQDLSSNYGYTF.

This chain uses TRBV9 with TRBJ2-3; the D is unclear. Germline V gives CDR1 SGDLS, CDR2 YYNGEE. CDR3 length: 15 residues. Trimming stripped 5 bases from V and 4 bases from J, with 17 bases between. The CDR3 protein is CASSFEDGDSDTQYF. As DNA, the CDR3 is TGTGCCAGCAGTTTTGAGGATGGGGATTCAGATACGCAGTATTTT.

This chain links TRBV10-3 with TRBJ2-3, with D possibly being TRBD1 (6 bases). This CDR3 spans 20 amino acids. CDR1 and CDR2 (germline): ENHRY, SYGVKD. Trimming left V 2 bases short and J 2 bases short, with 26 bases between. The CDR3 coding sequence is TGTGCCATCAGTGAGACCTGGACAGTCCTGATTCCCTTGTTCACAGATACGCAGTATTTT. Translation: CAISETWTVLIPLFTDTQYF.

The chain is built from TRBV19 and TRBJ1-2, with 8 bases lining up with TRBD1. The CDR3 consists of 15 residues. Germline V gene data show CDR1 as LNHDA and CDR2 as SQIVND (reference sequence). V lost 5 bases to trimming and J lost 0 bases; unmatched junction nucleotides: 5. The CDR3 region is CASSLPGQANYGYTF. The CDR3 nucleotides read TGTGCCAGTAGTCTACCGGGACAGGCTAACTATGGCTACACCTTC.

The CDR3 region is CASSQAPALGPQHF. CDR3 nucleotides: TGCGCCAGCAGCCAAGCTCCAGCCTTGGGGCCCCAGCATTTT. The gene calls are TRBV4-1 and TRBJ1-5; no definite D call. From germline, CDR1 is MGHRA and CDR2 YSYEKL. The CDR3 runs 14 residues. Trimming stripped 1 base from V and 9 bases from J, with 13 bases between.

The J gene is TRBJ1-2, the V gene TRBV15; D gene unclear. Trimming stripped 1 base from V and 2 bases from J, with 11 bases between. Germline V CDR1 and CDR2: LNHNV, YYDKDF (reference sequence). The CDR3 extends over 15 amino acids. The CDR3 region has the DNA TGTGCCACCAGCAGAGGGTTTACAGTGAACTATGGCTACACCTTC. Its translation: CATSRGFTVNYGYTF. Looking up the rest from reference TRBV15 and TRBJ1-2 gives the full variable domain: DAMVIQNPRYQVTQFGKPVTLSCSQTLNHNVMYWYQQKSSQAPKLLFHYYDKDFNNEADTPDNFQSRRPNTSFCFLDIRSPGLGDTAMYLCATSRGFTVNYGYTFGSGTRLTVV.

This rearrangement joins TRBV12-2 to TRBJ2-7; no DNA check was done on the table's D call, TRBD2. TRBV12-2 is a recognized pseudogene. The CDR3 is made up of 15 amino acids. CDR3 nucleotide sequence: TGTGCAAGTCGCTTGGGCGATAGCGGGACCGGAGAGCAGTACTTC. Protein: CASRLGDSGTGEQYF.

The chain uses TRBV7-9 and TRBJ2-2; 13 nucleotides agree with TRBD2. CDR3 length: 18 residues. V lost 6 bases and J lost 1; bases outside the gene matches: 8. CDR1 SEHNR and CDR2 FQNEAQ come from the germline V gene (reference sequence). The CDR3 loop reads CASSPRTSGGRNTGELFF. The CDR3, as DNA: TGTGCCAGCAGTCCCCGGACTAGCGGGGGCCGGAACACCGGGGAGCTGTTTTTT.

This clone was found a few times. The V call is TRBV27, the J call TRBJ2-7; D gene unclear. This CDR3 spans 15 amino acids. The V end was cut by 5 bases, the J end by 1 base, with 15 bases between. The germline V gene has CDR1 MNHEY and CDR2 SMNVEV (reference sequence). This CDR3 is CASSPQRKGSYEQYF. CDR3 DNA: TGTGCCAGCAGTCCTCAACGGAAGGGTTCCTACGAGCAGTACTTC.

The chain carries TRBV11-2 and TRBJ2-7; 12 bases line up with TRBD1. The junction had 4 bases not matched to a gene; V was cut back by 1 base and J by 3 bases. Looked up from germline, CDR1 is SGHAT and CDR2 is FQNNGV. The CDR3 has 16 amino acids. CDR3 coding DNA: TGTGCCAGCAGCTTAGCGGGGACAGGGGGCGTCTACGAGCAGTACTTC. Protein: CASSLAGTGGVYEQYF.

The genes are TRBV20-1 and TRBJ2-7; D call uncertain. In germline, CDR1 is DFQATT, CDR2 SNEGSKA (reference sequence). The CDR3 is 11 residues long. Between the trimmed V and J ends, which lost 4 bases and 0 bases, there was a span of 4 bases. DNA for the CDR3: TGCAGTGCTACCAACTCCTACGAGCAGTACTTC. Encoded protein: CSATNSYEQYF.

The CDR3 loop reads CSVAGTGEAFF. As DNA, the CDR3 is TGCAGCGTTGCCGGGACAGGGGAAGCTTTCTTT. V and J are TRBV29-1 and TRBJ1-1, with 9 bases matching TRBD1. The CDR3 runs to 11 residues. Germline CDR1 is SQVTM and CDR2 is ANQGSEA. The trim removed 4 bases at V and 8 bases at J, leaving 2 bases unmatched.

This sequence joins TRBV19 and TRBJ2-7; D perhaps matches TRBD2 (5 bases). Germline loops: CDR1 LNHDA, CDR2 SQIVND (reference sequence). CDR3 length: 18 amino acids. The V end was cut by 3 bases, the J end by 2 bases, with 23 bases between. In DNA, the CDR3 is TGTGCCAGTAGTATTCGTCACGGGTTGGGAGACCGGGCCTACGAGCAGTACTTC. Translated: CASSIRHGLGDRAYEQYF.

The chain has TRBV30 and TRBJ1-2; the D is unclear. The CDR3 contains 10 residues. The V gene lost 5 bases and the J gene lost 4 bases, with 5 bases spanning the gap. Germline V lookup: CDR1 GTSNPN, CDR2 SVGIG (reference sequence). The CDR3 DNA follows: TGTGCCTGGGCCGGCTATGGCTACACCTTC. Its translation is CAWAGYGYTF.